Reported below is one TCR beta chain. Only in-frame clones appear in the TCRdb table, and some are missing; sequencing was by immunoSEQ multiplex PCR. There are more than 1 million clones in the sample; about 80% occur only once, and under 0.65% lies in the top ten. The CDR3 has 14 amino acids. Deletions cut 4 bases from V and 1 base from J, with 11 bases between. Germline CDR1 and CDR2: SGHRS and YFSETQ. This specimen belongs to a study of shared clonotypes between healthy human individuals. This sequence originates from a man aged 18 to 29 in good health. Some clones in this sample may be carry-over from other donors' samples. The material sequenced was memory CD4+ T cells from PBMCs. Subset noted: CD45RA-negative fraction. The V and J genes are TRBV5-1 and TRBJ2-5, with a weak D call TRBD2 (7 bases). CDR3 coding DNA: TGCGCCAGCAGCACAGGGACTACCCAAGAGACCCAGTACTTC. Amino acids: CASSTGTTQETQYF.